These T cell receptor beta chains were read from a single sample in a study of shared clonotypes between healthy human individuals. Repertoires were generated with immunoSEQ multiplex PCR, while TCRdb's copy carries only in-frame clones and drops some. The table has hundreds of thousands of clones, less than 96% seen once. The source material was naive CD4+ T cells sorted from blood. The receptors here all came from a woman aged 25 to 39 in good health. The CDR3 runs from the conserved cysteine through the conserved F or W. The D gene is left open where the match is weak. Expanded clones are given a class, and other clones once, few, many or no size at all.

j_call	d_call	v_call	clone_size	cdr3_aa	cdr3_nt
TRBJ2-5	TRBD2	TRBV6-5	-	CASSYSDSGAVAQYF	TGTGCCAGCAGTTACTCGGATAGCGGGGCGGTGGCCCAGTACTTC
TRBJ2-7	-	TRBV28	-	CASSLWARFSYEQYF	TGTGCCAGCAGTTTATGGGCCAGATTCTCCTACGAGCAGTACTTC
TRBJ2-5	TRBD2	TRBV19	-	CASSIDFLAREQYF	TGTGCCAGTAGTATAGATTTCCTAGCGCGGGAGCAGTACTTC
TRBJ2-7	TRBD2	TRBV11-2	-	CASSPGLAIEQYF	TGTGCCAGCAGCCCGGGACTAGCGATCGAGCAGTACTTC
TRBJ2-1	-	TRBV11-2	-	CASSPWGREKFF	TGTGCCAGCAGCCCATGGGGGCGGGAGAAGTTCTTC
TRBJ1-4	-	TRBV28	-	CASSQGIPNEKLFF	TGTGCCAGCAGCCAGGGGATCCCTAATGAAAAACTGTTTTTT
TRBJ2-3	-	TRBV5-1	-	CASSGRQRSTDTQYF	TGCGCCAGCAGTGGGCGCCAGCGTAGCACAGATACGCAGTATTTT
TRBJ2-5	-	TRBV5-1	-	CASSLEGQETQYF	TGCGCCAGCAGCTTGGAGGGACAAGAGACCCAGTACTTC
TRBJ2-1	TRBD2	TRBV28	-	CASFSGRAGNEQFF	TGTGCCAGCTTTAGCGGGAGGGCCGGGAATGAGCAGTTCTTC
TRBJ1-5	TRBD1	TRBV18	-	CASSPPLGQGDRSQPQHF	TGTGCCAGCTCACCACCGCTGGGACAGGGGGATCGTAGTCAGCCCCAGCATTTT
TRBJ1-5	TRBD1	TRBV5-1	-	CASSLGQGRNQPQHF	TGCGCCAGCAGCTTGGGACAGGGAAGGAATCAGCCCCAGCATTTT
TRBJ1-1	TRBD1	TRBV27	-	CASSLWGQGAGTEAFF	TGTGCCAGCAGTTTATGGGGACAGGGGGCAGGCACTGAAGCTTTCTTT
TRBJ1-4	-	TRBV10-2	-	CASSEGSEKLFF	TGCGCCAGCAGTGAGGGGAGTGAAAAACTGTTTTTT
TRBJ2-7	-	TRBV27	-	CASSLSRFSRQSSYEQYF	TGTGCCAGCAGTTTATCGAGATTTTCACGCCAGAGCTCCTACGAGCAGTACTTC
TRBJ2-5	TRBD2	TRBV11-2	once	CASSLVTGGWWETQYF	TGTGCCAGCAGCTTAGTTACGGGAGGGTGGTGGGAGACCCAGTACTTC
TRBJ1-4	-	TRBV4-1	-	CASSQTGRGAEKLFF	TGCGCCAGCAGCCAGACGGGCAGGGGTGCGGAAAAACTGTTTTTT
TRBJ2-4	-	TRBV28	once	CASSFPDPFNPENIQYF	TGTGCCAGCAGTTTTCCGGACCCCTTCAATCCCGAAAACATTCAGTACTTC
TRBJ2-2	-	TRBV5-4	few	CGAGVIGGELFF	TGTGGTGCAGGGGTGATTGGCGGGGAGCTGTTTTTT
TRBJ1-1	TRBD1	TRBV10-3	-	CAIRTDRVPTEAFF	TGTGCCATCAGGACGGACAGGGTCCCGACTGAAGCTTTCTTT
TRBJ2-7	-	TRBV19	-	CASSTAGAYEQYF	TGTGCCAGTAGTACCGCAGGGGCCTACGAGCAGTACTTC
TRBJ2-5	TRBD2	TRBV7-9	-	CASRAWAGLQETQYF	TGTGCCAGCAGGGCATGGGCGGGACTACAAGAGACCCAGTACTTC
TRBJ2-7	-	TRBV18	-	CASSLRDGTSYEQYF	TGTGCCAGCTCACTCCGGGACGGAACCTCCTACGAGCAGTACTTC
TRBJ1-2	-	TRBV19	-	CASSRFYGYTF	TGTGCCAGTAGCCGCTTCTATGGCTACACCTTC
TRBJ2-5	-	TRBV29-1	-	CSVLRDRFAETQYF	TGCAGCGTTTTACGGGACCGCTTCGCTGAGACCCAGTACTTC
TRBJ1-3	TRBD1	TRBV6-6	-	CASRGDRPSGNTIYF	TGTGCCAGCAGGGGGGACAGACCCTCTGGAAACACCATATATTTT
TRBJ1-2	TRBD1	TRBV27	-	CASSPETGEGYGYTF	TGTGCCAGCAGTCCCGAGACAGGGGAGGGATATGGCTACACCTTC
TRBJ2-7	TRBD2	TRBV18	-	CASSRMVGRAGVGYEQYF	TGTGCCAGCTCACGAATGGTGGGTCGTGCGGGAGTCGGGTACGAGCAGTACTTC
TRBJ2-7	-	TRBV10-2	-	CASSAPGQSSYEQYF	TGCGCCAGCAGTGCCCCGGGACAAAGCTCCTACGAGCAGTACTTC